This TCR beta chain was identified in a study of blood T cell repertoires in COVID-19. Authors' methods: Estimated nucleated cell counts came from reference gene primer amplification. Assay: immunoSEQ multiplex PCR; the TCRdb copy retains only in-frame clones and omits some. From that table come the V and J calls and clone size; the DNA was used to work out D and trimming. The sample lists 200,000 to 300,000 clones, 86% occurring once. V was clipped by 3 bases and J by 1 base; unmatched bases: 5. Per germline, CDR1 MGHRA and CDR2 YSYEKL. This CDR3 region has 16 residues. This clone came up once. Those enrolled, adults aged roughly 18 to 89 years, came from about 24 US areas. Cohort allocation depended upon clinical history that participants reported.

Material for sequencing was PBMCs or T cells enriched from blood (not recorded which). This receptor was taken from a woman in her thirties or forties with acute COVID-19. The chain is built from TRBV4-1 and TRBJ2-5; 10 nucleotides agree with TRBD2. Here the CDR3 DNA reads TGCGCCAGCAGCCAGATAGCGGGAGGCGTCCAAGAGACCCAGTACTTC. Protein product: CASSQIAGGVQETQYF.